This T cell receptor (beta chain) originates from a study of blood T cell repertoires in COVID-19. As for the study in general: Italy, Spain and the United States were the sources of the convalescent and acute COVID-19 samples.

The table came from immunoSEQ multiplex PCR; TCRdb's copy has only in-frame clones and leaves some out. Of 95,000 to 110,000 clones listed, about 91% are singletons. From germline, CDR1 is SGHTA and CDR2 FQGNSA. The V end lost 2 bases, the J end lost 11 bases, and 27 bases lay between the germline ends. CDR3 size: 17 residues. Sequencing input: peripheral blood. This chain joins TRBV7-2 and TRBJ1-1; tentative D call: TRBD1 (6 bases). This TCR came from a human donor in a cohort sampled during active COVID-19. CDR3 loop: CASSLPKGQTAFGGAFF. In nucleotides, the CDR3 is TGTGCCAGCAGCTTACCAAAAGGACAGACAGCATTCGGGGGGGCTTTCTTT.